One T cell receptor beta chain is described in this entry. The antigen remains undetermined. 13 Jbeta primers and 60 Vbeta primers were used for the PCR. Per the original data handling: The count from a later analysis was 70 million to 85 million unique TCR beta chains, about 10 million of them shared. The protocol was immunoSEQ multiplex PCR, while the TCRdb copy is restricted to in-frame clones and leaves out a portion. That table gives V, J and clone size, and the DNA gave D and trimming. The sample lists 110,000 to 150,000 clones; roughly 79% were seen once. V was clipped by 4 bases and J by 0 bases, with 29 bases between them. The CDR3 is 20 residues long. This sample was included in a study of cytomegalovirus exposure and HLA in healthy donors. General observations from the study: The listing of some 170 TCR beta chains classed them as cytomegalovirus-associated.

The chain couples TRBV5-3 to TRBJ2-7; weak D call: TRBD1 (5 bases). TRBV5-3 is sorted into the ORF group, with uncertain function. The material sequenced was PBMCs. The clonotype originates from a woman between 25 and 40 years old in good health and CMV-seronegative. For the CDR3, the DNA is TGTGCCAGAAGCAAATACCCGTTGGGGCTTCCTGCCTTCAGCTCCTACGAGCAGTACTTC. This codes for CARSKYPLGLPAFSSYEQYF.